The next 25 T cell receptor beta chains were all read from a single sample in a study of T cells in Graves' hyperthyroidism and ophthalmopathy. Authors of the study amplified TCR beta CDR3 regions from RNA transcripts. The TCR CDR3 was amplified in a first-round RT-PCR using the HTBI primer set. TCRdb reprocessed the multiplex PCR reads with MiXCR, giving one entry per CDR3 protein. The sample has about 550,000 distinct CDR3 sequences, less than 25% seen once; the top ten hold around 27%. The sample consisted of blood. The receptor source for this set is a man aged 18 to 29 with Graves' hyperthyroidism.

Ten or more counts support this clonotype. In nucleotides, the CDR3 is TGTGCCAGCAGTTTAACAGGGGGCCTTCAGCCCCAGCATTTT. It is translated as CASSLTGGLQPQHF. The V gene is TRBV28, the J gene TRBJ1-5, with 9 bases fitting TRBD1. CDR1 is MDHEN and CDR2 is SYDVKM in the germline V gene. The CDR3 runs 14 residues. Trimming removed 2 bases from V and 6 bases from J; junction bases left unmatched: 2.

This clonotype has more than one count but fewer than ten. The gene calls are TRBV2 and TRBJ2-7; D possibly matches TRBD1 or TRBD2 (5 bases each). This CDR3 spans 15 amino acids. Germline values: CDR1 SNHLY, CDR2 FYNNEI. V lost 8 bases and J 3 bases, leaving 20 bases between the germline ends. CDR3 region: CASEREGTGLYEQYF. The CDR3 DNA follows: TGTGCCAGCGAAAGAGAAGGGACGGGGCTCTACGAGCAGTACTTC.

This clonotype has more than one count but fewer than ten. The chain joins TRBV24-1 to TRBJ1-5; TRBD1 is a possible D gene (5 bases). Germline loops: CDR1 KGHDR, CDR2 SFDVKD. The V end was cut by 3 bases, the J end by 4 bases, with 12 bases between. This CDR3 contains 15 residues. The CDR3 sequence is CATSDNRDFNQPQHF. The DNA for the CDR3 is TGTGCCACCAGTGATAACCGGGACTTTAATCAGCCCCAGCATTTT.

In its sample, this clonotype was seen many times. V and J are TRBV5-1 and TRBJ2-7; 7 bases align to TRBD1. The CDR3 totals 16 residues. Germline V lookup: CDR1 SGHRS, CDR2 YFSETQ. Trimming took 1 base from V and 6 from J; bases not matched to a gene: 13. CDR3 nucleotide sequence: TGCGCCAGCAGCTTGAGGTCCGGGACAGCCCAGGGCGAGCAGTACTTC. Amino acids: CASSLRSGTAQGEQYF.

This clonotype was seen repeatedly, ten times or more. The CDR3 DNA reads as TGCAGTGCCCCCGCGGCGTCCGATACTATCGTAGGGGAGCAGTACTTC. This gives the protein CSAPAASDTIVGEQYF. The chain carries TRBV20-1 and TRBJ2-7; no definite D call. Trimming left V 6 bases short and J 7 bases short, with 28 bases between. The CDR3 extends over 16 amino acids. Looked up from germline, CDR1 is DFQATT and CDR2 is SNEGSKA (reference sequence).

There are many counts of this clonotype. The V and J genes are TRBV6-1 and TRBJ1-5; D is unclear. This CDR3 has 15 residues. The germline V gene has CDR1 MNHNS and CDR2 SASEGT. Deletions cut 7 bases from V and 0 bases from J, with 13 bases between. CDR3 bases: TGTGCCAGCATTCGGTCGGTGGATAGCAATCAGCCCCAGCATTTT. This codes for CASIRSVDSNQPQHF.

This clonotype was seen repeatedly, ten times or more. J is TRBJ2-7 and V is TRBV5-5; D not certain. V lost 3 bases and J lost 1, with 8 bases in between. Germline V gene lookup returns CDR1 SGHKS and CDR2 YYEKEE (reference sequence). The CDR3 spans 13 residues. Written as DNA, the CDR3 is TGTGCCAGCAGCTACGCGGCGTCCTACGAGCAGTACTTC. This encodes CASSYAASYEQYF.

This chain links TRBV20-1 with TRBJ2-7; 9 bases are a match to TRBD1. Trimming cost V 4 bases and J 3 bases; bases outside gene matches: 7. The CDR3 length is 14 residues. Per germline, CDR1 DFQATT and CDR2 SNEGSKA (reference sequence). CDR3 DNA sequence: TGCAGTGCTATTTTCCGGGACAGGGACTACGAGCAGTACTTC. It encodes CSAIFRDRDYEQYF.

This clonotype was seen only a few times. The genes are TRBV30 and TRBJ2-7, with D perhaps TRBD2 (5 bases). Germline values: CDR1 GTSNPN, CDR2 SVGIG (reference sequence). The CDR3 is 14 amino acids. V shed 0 bases and J shed 6 bases, with 15 bases lying between them. CDR3 coding DNA: TGTGCCTGGAGTGTATTAGGGAGAAACGGCGAGCAGTACTTC. Translating it yields CAWSVLGRNGEQYF. Based on the CDR3 plus reference TRBV30 and TRBJ2-7, the full variable domain is SQTIHQWPATLVQPVGSPLSLECTVEGTSNPNLYWYRQAAGRGLQLLFYSVGIGQISSEVPQNLSASRPQDRQFILSSKKLLLSDSGFYLCAWSVLGRNGEQYFGPGTRLTVT.

Ten or more counts support this clonotype. V usage is TRBV6-5 and J usage is TRBJ2-7; D perhaps matches TRBD1 (5 bases). V was trimmed by 0 bases and J by 2 bases, leaving 11 bases between them. CDR3 length equals 15 residues. The V gene's germline CDR1 is MNHEY and CDR2 SVGAGI. For the CDR3, the DNA is TGTGCCAGCAGTTACTCGGTGTTAGGGGCCTACGAGCAGTACTTC. Translation gives CASSYSVLGAYEQYF.

In its sample, this clonotype was seen many times. The V gene is TRBV19, the J gene TRBJ2-2; D remains ambiguous. Per the germline V gene, CDR1 is LNHDA and CDR2 is SQIVND (reference sequence). The CDR3 consists of 13 residues. V lost 8 bases to trimming and J lost 5 bases, with 12 bases between them. CDR3 coding DNA: TGTGCCAGTCTGGGCGTCAGGACCGGGGAGCTGTTTTTT. It is translated as CASLGVRTGELFF.

This clonotype was detected ten times or more. The gene calls are TRBV12-3 or TRBV12-4 and TRBJ2-7, with 8 bases matching TRBD1. CDR3 length: 14 amino acids. V lost 6 bases, J lost 4 bases, and 8 bases stayed unmatched. CDR3 amino acids: CASRSQGAGYEQYF. Written as DNA, the CDR3 is TGTGCCAGCAGATCCCAGGGGGCGGGTTACGAGCAGTACTTC.

This clonotype was picked up many times. This is likely a read error, given that the CDR3 carries no conserved phenylalanine or tryptophan at its end. This chain connects TRBV19 to TRBJ1-5; perhaps TRBD1 as D (6 bases). V lost 7 bases and J 11 bases, leaving 15 bases between the germline ends. Germline V gene data show CDR1 as LNHDA and CDR2 as SQIVND (reference sequence). The CDR3 spans 12 residues. CDR3 region: CASNYRERTQHL. The CDR3 DNA sequence: TGTGCCAGTAACTACAGGGAGCGGACCCAGCATCTT.

Many counts were recorded for this clonotype. The J gene is TRBJ2-7, the V gene TRBV29-1; 9 positions match TRBD2. Losses at the gene ends were 4 bases for V and 1 base for J; bases not matched to a gene: 2. Germline lookup yields CDR1 SQVTM and CDR2 ANQGSEA. The CDR3 contains 13 residues. The CDR3 nucleotides are TGCAGCGTTGGACTAGCGGCGTCCTACGAGCAGTACTTC. This translates into CSVGLAASYEQYF.

This chain joins TRBV11-3 and TRBJ2-7; 8 bases agree with TRBD1. The CDR3 is 15 amino acids. The V gene end was trimmed by 4 bases and the J gene end by 1 base; junction bases not matched to a gene: 6. The V gene's germline CDR1 is SGHNT and CDR2 YENEEA. The CDR3 spells CASSSGQGQSYEQYF. As DNA, the CDR3 is TGTGCCAGCAGCTCAGGACAGGGACAGTCCTACGAGCAGTACTTC.

The chain recombines TRBV24-1 with TRBJ1-1; a possible D gene is TRBD1 (5 bases). The CDR3 runs 15 residues. With 7 bases removed from V and 1 base from J, the gap between germline ends came to 15 bases. Germline V gene sequence: CDR1 KGHDR, CDR2 SFDVKD. This chain's CDR3 is CATRGAHGSNTEAFF. CDR3 nucleotide sequence: TGTGCCACCAGAGGGGCCCACGGGTCGAACACTGAAGCTTTCTTT.

There are a few counts of this clonotype. This chain joins TRBV15 and TRBJ1-5; TRBD1 matches at 9 bases. This CDR3 is 17 amino acids long. Germline V gene sequence: CDR1 LNHNV, CDR2 YYDKDF (reference sequence). Germline trimming cut 2 bases from V and 0 bases from J; bases unmatched to any gene: 5. The CDR3 DNA reads as TGTGCCACCAGCAGACCGGGACAGGGTAGTAGCAATCAGCCCCAGCATTTT. Translating gives CATSRPGQGSSNQPQHF.

This clonotype showed up just a few times. This chain links TRBV7-2 with TRBJ2-7; D unclear. Germline V CDR1 and CDR2: SGHTA, FQGNSA. Trimming stripped 1 base from V and 6 bases from J, with 16 bases between. The CDR3 contains 15 residues. CDR3 loop: CASSLGVGPRVEQYF. The DNA for the CDR3 is TGTGCCAGCAGCTTAGGTGTAGGCCCAAGGGTCGAGCAGTACTTC.

The V call is TRBV11-2, the J call TRBJ2-5; TRBD1 matches at 9 bases. Losses at the gene ends were 3 bases for V and 5 bases for J; bases not matched to a gene: 13. The germline V gene encodes CDR1 SGHAT and CDR2 FQNNGV. The CDR3 totals 17 residues. This CDR3 reads CASSFGAGTGNGETQYF. The CDR3 region has the DNA TGTGCCAGCAGCTTCGGGGCCGGGACAGGGAACGGCGAGACCCAGTACTTC.

Many counts were recorded for this clonotype. This CDR3 is CASSSRTGMNTEAFF. The CDR3 DNA reads TGTGCCAGCAGCTCCCGGACAGGAATGAACACTGAAGCTTTCTTT. The chain recombines TRBV7-9 with TRBJ1-1, with 7 bases identical to TRBD1. Germline CDR1 is SEHNR and CDR2 is FQNEAQ (reference sequence). V gave up 4 bases and J gave up 0 bases; unmatched junction bases: 5. The CDR3 runs to 15 residues.

The chain joins TRBV20-1 to TRBJ2-7; the match to TRBD1 covers 7 bases. The CDR3 is 14 amino acids. Germline trimming cut 3 bases from V and 3 bases from J; bases unmatched to any gene: 8. Germline CDR1 DFQATT, CDR2 SNEGSKA (reference sequence). The CDR3, as DNA: TGCAGTGCTAGCACCGACAGGGACGACTACGAGCAGTACTTC. Residues: CSASTDRDDYEQYF.

At least ten counts were recorded for this clonotype. V and J are TRBV2 and TRBJ1-5; maybe TRBD1 (5 bases). Looked up from germline, CDR1 is SNHLY and CDR2 is FYNNEI. The CDR3 covers 16 residues. V was cut by 6 bases and J by 2 bases, with 17 bases left in between. The CDR3: CASSQVGGVGNQPQHF. In DNA form, the CDR3 reads TGTGCCAGCAGCCAAGTAGGAGGGGTGGGCAATCAGCCCCAGCATTTT.

At least ten counts were recorded for this clonotype. This chain joins TRBV7-3 and TRBJ1-2; D is possibly TRBD1 (6 bases). Germline CDR1 reads SGHTA; CDR2 reads FQGTGA. CDR3 length: 13 amino acids. CDR3 sequence (DNA): TGTAATCGATGCGCGGGGGCCAGCTATGGCTACACCTTC. Translating gives CNRCAGASYGYTF.

This clonotype was recorded at least ten times. The rearrangement joins TRBV12-3 or TRBV12-4 to TRBJ2-7; D unclear. The ends were cut back, 1 base at V and 2 bases at J, with 9 bases in the middle. The CDR3 length is 14 residues. The CDR3 DNA reads as TGTGCCAGCAGTTTAGTCTCCGCCCCCTACGAGCAGTACTTC. Translating gives CASSLVSAPYEQYF.

This clonotype was observed many times. The V call is TRBV15, the J call TRBJ1-2; D call uncertain. Germline CDR1 reads LNHNV; CDR2 reads YYDKDF (reference sequence). The germline V and J ends were trimmed by 3 bases and 1 base, with 9 bases remaining between them. This CDR3 has 14 residues. The CDR3 sequence is CATSRTLFNYGYTF. CDR3 nucleotide sequence: TGTGCCACCAGCAGGACACTGTTTAACTATGGCTACACCTTC.